These 17 T cell receptor beta chains came from one sample sequenced in a study of blood T cell repertoires in COVID-19. Data came from immunoSEQ multiplex PCR; TCRdb stores just in-frame clones and leaves some out. The table lists tens of thousands of clones, 80% of them singletons. The sequencing input was peripheral blood. The receptor source for this set is a man aged 60-69 years with acute or convalescent COVID-19.

This clone has only one observation. J is TRBJ1-3 and V is TRBV6-5, with TRBD1 as a possible D gene (6 bases). V lost 7 bases and J lost 2, with 12 bases in between. In germline, CDR1 is MNHEY, CDR2 SVGAGI. This CDR3 comprises 14 residues. CDR3: CASKGGYPGNTIYF. The CDR3 coding sequence is TGTGCCAGCAAAGGGGGTTATCCTGGAAACACCATATATTTT.

The chain joins TRBV9 to TRBJ2-5, with D possibly being TRBD2 (6 bases). Trimming took 3 bases from V and 0 from J, leaving 9 bases between them. Per germline, CDR1 SGDLS and CDR2 YYNGEE. The length of the CDR3 is 14 residues. CDR3 bases: TGTGCCAGCAGCGCAGGGACTTACCAAGAGACCCAGTACTTC. This encodes CASSAGTYQETQYF.

The chain uses TRBV18 and TRBJ1-4; D is unclear. Germline CDR1 KGHSH, CDR2 LQKENI. The ends were cut back, 6 bases at V and 8 bases at J, with 13 bases in the middle. The CDR3 contains 13 residues. The CDR3 nucleotides read TGTGCCAGCTCCCCATCTTACGGGGAAAAACTGTTTTTT. It codes for CASSPSYGEKLFF.

The V gene is TRBV28, the J gene TRBJ1-6, with D uncertain. Trimming left V 5 bases short and J 3 bases short, with 11 bases between. CDR1 is MDHEN and CDR2 is SYDVKM in the germline V gene. This CDR3 is 15 amino acids long. This CDR3 is CASSPRSFYNSPLHF. The DNA for the CDR3 is TGTGCCAGCAGTCCTCGGAGCTTCTATAATTCACCCCTCCACTTT.

V usage is TRBV28 and J usage is TRBJ1-4, with TRBD1 matching 9 bases. Germline lookup yields CDR1 MDHEN and CDR2 SYDVKM. V trimming: 4 bases; J trimming: 4 bases; junction bases outside the gene matches: 4. There are 15 residues in the CDR3. Here the CDR3 DNA reads TGTGCCAGCAGTTCAGGACAGGGGATTAATGAAAAACTGTTTTTT. Its translation is CASSSGQGINEKLFF.

The rearrangement uses TRBV7-2 and TRBJ1-6; 7 bases fit TRBD1. The CDR3 has 14 amino acids. Unmatched junction bases numbered 5, after V lost 5 bases and J lost 7 bases. The V gene's germline CDR1 is SGHTA and CDR2 FQGNSA. The CDR3 nucleotides read TGTGCCAGCAGCCCCGGGACAGCAAATTCACCCCTCCACTTT. Its protein is CASSPGTANSPLHF.

The chain employs TRBV3-1 (or the pseudogene TRBV3-2) and TRBJ2-7; 10 bases match TRBD1. V was clipped by 1 base and J by 5 bases; unmatched bases: 5. The CDR3 length is 15 residues. The germline CDR1 and CDR2 sequences are LGHDT and YNNKEL (reference sequence). The CDR3 protein is CASSQGPGQGHEQYF. The CDR3 bases are TGTGCCAGCAGCCAAGGTCCGGGACAGGGGCACGAGCAGTACTTC.

The chain joins TRBV28 to TRBJ2-1; tentatively, D is TRBD2 (6 bases). V was pared by 6 bases and J by 8 bases, with 14 bases between. Per the germline V gene, CDR1 is MDHEN and CDR2 is SYDVKM. The CDR3 is 13 amino acids. The CDR3, as DNA: TGTGCCAGCAGCCAAGGAGGGGTCTATGAGCAGTTCTTC. Translated: CASSQGGVYEQFF. Combining the CDR3 with reference TRBV28 and TRBJ2-1 gives the whole variable domain DVKVTQSSRYLVKRTGEKVFLECVQDMDHENMFWYRQDPGLGLRLIYFSYDVKMKEKGDIPEGYSVSREKKERFSLILESASTNQTSMYLCASSQGGVYEQFFGPGTRLTVL.

This chain links TRBV6-5 with TRBJ1-2; weak D call: TRBD1 (5 bases). Germline CDR1 and CDR2: MNHEY and SVGAGI. V lost 7 bases to trimming and J lost 0 bases, with 9 bases between them. This CDR3 is built from 13 residues. The chain's CDR3 is CASTQQANYGYTF. CDR3 in DNA: TGTGCCAGCACCCAACAGGCTAACTATGGCTACACCTTC.

The chain has TRBV14 and TRBJ1-2; perhaps TRBD1 as D (6 bases). The length of the CDR3 is 14 residues. The germline V and J ends were trimmed by 0 bases and 7 bases, with 12 bases remaining between them. CDR1 is SGHDN, CDR2 FVKESK, per germline. CDR3: CASSQDFGGGGYTF. The DNA of the CDR3 is TGTGCCAGCAGCCAAGATTTTGGGGGCGGTGGCTACACCTTC. Together with reference TRBV14 and TRBJ1-2, the CDR3 gives the full variable domain: EAGVTQFPSHSVIEKGQTVTLRCDPISGHDNLYWYRRVMGKEIKFLLHFVKESKQDESGMPNNRFLAERTGGTYSTLKVQPAELEDSGVYFCASSQDFGGGGYTFGSGTRLTVV.

This clone came up once. This chain links TRBV21-1 with TRBJ2-7; the table names TRBD1, a call not compared with the DNA. TRBV21-1 is described as a pseudogene. The CDR3 contains 15 residues. This CDR3 is CASNPTGVGSYEQYF. The DNA of the CDR3 is TGTGCCAGCAACCCAACAGGGGTGGGGTCCTACGAGCAGTACTTC.

This clone has just a few counts. V is TRBV2 and J is TRBJ1-4; D might be TRBD1 (5 bases). Trimming stripped 8 bases from V and 7 bases from J, with 23 bases between. In germline, CDR1 is SNHLY, CDR2 FYNNEI. The CDR3 contains 16 residues. The DNA of the CDR3 is TGTGCCAGCCTCCCCCGACGAACGGACAAGGTTGAAAAACTGTTTTTT. Its translation is CASLPRRTDKVEKLFF.

This chain joins TRBV6-5 and TRBJ1-4, with TRBD1 matching 7 bases. This CDR3 has 14 residues. Trimming took 6 bases from V and 5 from J; bases not matched to a gene: 6. Germline CDR1 MNHEY, CDR2 SVGAGI. The CDR3 reads CASRKTGKNEKLFF. In DNA, the CDR3 is TGTGCCAGCAGGAAGACAGGGAAAAATGAAAAACTGTTTTTT.

The chain has TRBV29-1 and TRBJ2-3; TRBD1 agrees at 11 bases. V lost 1 base and J lost 3; bases outside the gene matches: 3. The CDR3 runs 15 residues. Per the germline V gene, CDR1 is SQVTM and CDR2 is ANQGSEA. The CDR3 sequence is CSVEGDRGGTDTQYF. Here the CDR3 DNA reads TGCAGCGTTGAAGGGGACAGGGGGGGGACAGATACGCAGTATTTT.

CDR3 coding DNA: TGTGCCAGCAGTGAAGTACGGAGGTCGAACACTGAAGCTTTCTTT. It specifies CASSEVRRSNTEAFF. This sequence joins TRBV6-1 and TRBJ1-1; unclear D gene. The CDR3 spans 15 residues. Germline values: CDR1 MNHNS, CDR2 SASEGT. The V and J ends lost 1 base and 1 base respectively, with 10 bases between them.

This chain joins TRBV7-9 and TRBJ2-7, with D perhaps matching TRBD1 (6 bases). In germline, CDR1 is SEHNR, CDR2 FQNEAQ (reference sequence). CDR3 size: 16 residues. V gave up 5 bases and J gave up 2 bases, with 19 bases separating them. In nucleotides, the CDR3 is TGTGCCAGCAGCATCAGGCAGGGGTTAGGAACCTACGAGCAGTACTTC. It codes for CASSIRQGLGTYEQYF. The full variable domain, completed using reference TRBV7-9 and TRBJ2-7, is DTGVSQNPRHKITKRGQNVTFRCDPISEHNRLYWYRQTLGQGPEFLTYFQNEAQLEKSRLLSDRFSAERPKGSFSTLEIQRTEQGDSAMYLCASSIRQGLGTYEQYFGPGTRLTVT.

This clone appeared a single time. The CDR3 sequence: CASSLGGRNQETQYF. CDR3 coding DNA: TGTGCCAGCAGCTTAGGAGGTCGTAACCAAGAGACCCAGTACTTC. This sequence joins TRBV7-2 and TRBJ2-5; D ambiguous. CDR1 and CDR2 (germline): SGHTA, FQGNSA. Trimming removed 1 base from V and 0 bases from J, with 9 bases in between. CDR3 length: 15 amino acids. Together with reference TRBV7-2 and TRBJ2-5, the CDR3 gives the full variable domain: GAGVSQSPSNKVTEKGKDVELRCDPISGHTALYWYRQSLGQGLEFLIYFQGNSAPDKSGLPSDRFSAERTGGSVSTLTIQRTQQEDSAVYLCASSLGGRNQETQYFGPGTRLLVL.